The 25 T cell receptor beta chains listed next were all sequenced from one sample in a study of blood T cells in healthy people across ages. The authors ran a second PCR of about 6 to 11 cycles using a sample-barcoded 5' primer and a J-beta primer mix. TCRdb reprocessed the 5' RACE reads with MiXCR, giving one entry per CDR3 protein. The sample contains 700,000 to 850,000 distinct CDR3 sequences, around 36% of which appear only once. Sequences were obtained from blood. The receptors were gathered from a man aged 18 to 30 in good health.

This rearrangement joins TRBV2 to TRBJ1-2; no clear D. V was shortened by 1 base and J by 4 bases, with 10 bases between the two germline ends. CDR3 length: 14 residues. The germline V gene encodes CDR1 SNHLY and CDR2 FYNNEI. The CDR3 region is CASSEGLGSYGYTF. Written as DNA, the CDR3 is TGTGCCAGCAGTGAAGGTTTAGGCTCCTATGGCTACACCTTC.

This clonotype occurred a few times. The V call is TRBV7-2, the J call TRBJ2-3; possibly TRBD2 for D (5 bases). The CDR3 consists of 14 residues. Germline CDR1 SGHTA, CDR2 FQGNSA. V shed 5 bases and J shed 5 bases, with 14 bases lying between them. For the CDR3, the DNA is TGTGCCAGCAGCCCCAACGGGGTGGTAGATACGCAGTATTTT. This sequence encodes CASSPNGVVDTQYF.

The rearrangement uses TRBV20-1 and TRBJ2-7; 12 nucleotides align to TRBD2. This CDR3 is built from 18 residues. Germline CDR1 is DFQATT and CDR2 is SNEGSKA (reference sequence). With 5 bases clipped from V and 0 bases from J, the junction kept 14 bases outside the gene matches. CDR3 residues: CSALYTGLAGSTSYEQYF. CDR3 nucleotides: TGCAGTGCTTTATACACCGGACTAGCGGGGAGCACCTCCTACGAGCAGTACTTC.

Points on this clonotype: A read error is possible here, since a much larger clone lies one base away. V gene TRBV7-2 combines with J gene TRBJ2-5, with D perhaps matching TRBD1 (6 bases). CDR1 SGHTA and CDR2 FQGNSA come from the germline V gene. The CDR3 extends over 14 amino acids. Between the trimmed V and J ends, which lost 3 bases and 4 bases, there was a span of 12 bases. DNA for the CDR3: TGTGCCAGCAGCTTTGGACAGCCTAGAGAGACCCAGTACTTC. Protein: CASSFGQPRETQYF.

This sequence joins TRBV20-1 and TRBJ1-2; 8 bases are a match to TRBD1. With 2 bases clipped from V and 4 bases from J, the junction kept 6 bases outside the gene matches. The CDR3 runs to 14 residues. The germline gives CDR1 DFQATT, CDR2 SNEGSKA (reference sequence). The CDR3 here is CSARWQGAGYGYTF. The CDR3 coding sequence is TGCAGTGCTAGATGGCAGGGGGCCGGCTATGGCTACACCTTC.

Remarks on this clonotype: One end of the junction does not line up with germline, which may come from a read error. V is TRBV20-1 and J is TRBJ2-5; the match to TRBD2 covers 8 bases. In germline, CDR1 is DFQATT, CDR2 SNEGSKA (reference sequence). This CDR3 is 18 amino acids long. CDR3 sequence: CSTRDRLLAGWFGETQYF. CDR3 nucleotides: TGCAGTACTAGAGATCGTTTATTAGCGGGGTGGTTCGGGGAGACCCAGTACTTC.

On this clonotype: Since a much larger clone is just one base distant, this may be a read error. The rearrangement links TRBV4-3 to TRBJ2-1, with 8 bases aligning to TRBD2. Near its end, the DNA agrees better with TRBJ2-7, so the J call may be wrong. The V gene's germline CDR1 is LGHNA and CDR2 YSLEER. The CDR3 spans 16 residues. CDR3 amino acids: CASSQASGGYNNEQYF. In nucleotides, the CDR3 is TGCGCCAGCAGCCAAGCCTCGGGGGGGTATAACAATGAGCAGTACTTC.

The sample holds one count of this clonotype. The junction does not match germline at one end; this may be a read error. The DNA of the CDR3 is TGTGCAAGCAGCTTAGCAAAGGGGACATTGTACGGGCAGTACTTC. Translated, it gives CASSLAKGTLYGQYF. The chain joins TRBV11-2 to TRBJ2-7, with a weak D call TRBD1 (6 bases). The CDR3 totals 15 residues. CDR1 and CDR2 from the germline V gene are SGHAT and FQNNGV.

The CDR3 sequence: CAWKALSGIEQYF. The DNA for the CDR3 is TGTGCCTGGAAGGCTCTATCAGGGATCGAGCAGTACTTC. The V gene is TRBV30, the J gene TRBJ2-5; a weak D match, TRBD1 (5 bases). TRBJ2-7 explains the end of the DNA better; the J call may be wrong. This CDR3 has 13 residues. Germline loops: CDR1 GTSNPN, CDR2 SVGIG (reference sequence).

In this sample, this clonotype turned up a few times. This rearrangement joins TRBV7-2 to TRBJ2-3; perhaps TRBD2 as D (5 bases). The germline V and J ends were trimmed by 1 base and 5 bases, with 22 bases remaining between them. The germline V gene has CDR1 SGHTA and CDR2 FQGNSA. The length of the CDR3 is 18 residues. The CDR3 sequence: CASSLESGSAQFGDTQYF. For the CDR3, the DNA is TGTGCCAGCAGCTTAGAGTCTGGTAGCGCCCAGTTTGGAGATACGCAGTATTTT.

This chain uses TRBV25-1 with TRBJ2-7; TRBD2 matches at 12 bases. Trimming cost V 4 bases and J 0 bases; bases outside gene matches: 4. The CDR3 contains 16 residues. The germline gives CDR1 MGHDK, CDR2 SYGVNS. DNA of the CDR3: TGTGCCAGCAGTGGAACTAGCGGGGGGTCCTCCTACGAGCAGTACTTC. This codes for CASSGTSGGSSYEQYF.

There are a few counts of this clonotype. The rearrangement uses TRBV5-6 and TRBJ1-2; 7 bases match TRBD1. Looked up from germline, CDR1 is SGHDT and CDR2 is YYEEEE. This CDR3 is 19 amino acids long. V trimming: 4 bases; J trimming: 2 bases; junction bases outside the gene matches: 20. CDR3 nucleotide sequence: TGTGCCAGCAGCCCCCCGGCAGGGGGTTACGAGGACTGGAACTATGGCTACACCTTC. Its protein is CASSPPAGGYEDWNYGYTF.

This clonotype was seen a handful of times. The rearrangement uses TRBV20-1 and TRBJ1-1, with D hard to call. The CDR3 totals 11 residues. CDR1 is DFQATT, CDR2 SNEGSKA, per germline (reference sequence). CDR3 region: CRAIENTEAFF. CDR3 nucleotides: TGCAGGGCAATAGAGAACACTGAAGCTTTCTTT.

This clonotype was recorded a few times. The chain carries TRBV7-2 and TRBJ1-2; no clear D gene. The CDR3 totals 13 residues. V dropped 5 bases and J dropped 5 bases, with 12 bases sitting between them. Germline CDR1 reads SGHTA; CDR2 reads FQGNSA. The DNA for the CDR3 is TGTGCCAGCAGCGCGCCCCTTGGGTATGGCTACACCTTC. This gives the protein CASSAPLGYGYTF.

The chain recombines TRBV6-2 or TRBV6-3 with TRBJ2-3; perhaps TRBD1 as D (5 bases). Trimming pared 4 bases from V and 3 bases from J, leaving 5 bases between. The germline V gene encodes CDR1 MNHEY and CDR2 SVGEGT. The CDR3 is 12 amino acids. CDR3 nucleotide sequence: TGTGCCAGCAGTTGGACAACAGATACGCAGTATTTT. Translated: CASSWTTDTQYF.

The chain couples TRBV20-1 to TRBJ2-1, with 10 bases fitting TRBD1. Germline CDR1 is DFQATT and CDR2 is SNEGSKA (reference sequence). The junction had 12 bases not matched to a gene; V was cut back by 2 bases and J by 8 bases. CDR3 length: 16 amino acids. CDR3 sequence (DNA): TGCAGTGCTAGAATCAGCAGGACAGGGGGTCGCGATGAGCAGTTCTTC. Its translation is CSARISRTGGRDEQFF.

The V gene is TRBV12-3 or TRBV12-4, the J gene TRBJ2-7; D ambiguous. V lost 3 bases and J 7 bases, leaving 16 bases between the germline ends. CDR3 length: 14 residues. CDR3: CASSFTLDHNEQYF. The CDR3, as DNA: TGTGCCAGCAGTTTTACTCTCGACCACAATGAGCAGTACTTC.

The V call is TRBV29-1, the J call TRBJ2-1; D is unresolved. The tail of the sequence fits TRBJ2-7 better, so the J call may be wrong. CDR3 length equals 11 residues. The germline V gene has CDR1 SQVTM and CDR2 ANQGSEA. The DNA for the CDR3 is TGCAGCGTTGACCCTACAAATGAGCAGTACTTC. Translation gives CSVDPTNEQYF.

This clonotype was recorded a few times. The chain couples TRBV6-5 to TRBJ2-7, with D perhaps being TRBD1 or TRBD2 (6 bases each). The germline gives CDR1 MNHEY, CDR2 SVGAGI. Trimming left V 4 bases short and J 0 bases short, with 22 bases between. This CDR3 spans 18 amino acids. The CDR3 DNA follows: TGTGCCAGCAGTTCGGGGGTAACCGACAGGAGGAGCTCCTACGAGCAGTACTTC. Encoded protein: CASSSGVTDRRSSYEQYF.

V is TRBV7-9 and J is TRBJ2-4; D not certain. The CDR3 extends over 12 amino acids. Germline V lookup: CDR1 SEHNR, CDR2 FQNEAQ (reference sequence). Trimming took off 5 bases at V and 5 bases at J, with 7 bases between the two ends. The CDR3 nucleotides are TGTGCCAGCAGCAGGGTGGAAAACATTCAGTACTTC. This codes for CASSRVENIQYF.

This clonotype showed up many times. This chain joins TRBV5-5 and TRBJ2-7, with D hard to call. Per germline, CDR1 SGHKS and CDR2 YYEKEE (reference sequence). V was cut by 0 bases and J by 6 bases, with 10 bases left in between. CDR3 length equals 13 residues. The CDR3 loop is CASSLDKKREQYF. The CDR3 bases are TGTGCCAGCAGCTTGGACAAAAAACGCGAGCAGTACTTC.

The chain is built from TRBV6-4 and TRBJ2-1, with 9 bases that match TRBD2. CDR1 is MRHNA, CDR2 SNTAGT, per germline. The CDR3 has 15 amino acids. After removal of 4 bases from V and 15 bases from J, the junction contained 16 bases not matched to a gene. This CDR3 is CASSAPGLATMKGFF. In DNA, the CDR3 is TGTGCCAGCAGTGCCCCGGGACTAGCTACAATGAAGGGGTTCTTC.

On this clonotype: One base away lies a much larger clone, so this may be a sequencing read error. CDR3 coding DNA: TGTGCCGGCAGTTTGAGAGGGGGACTAGGGTACAATGAGCAGTTCTTC. This codes for CAGSLRGGLGYNEQFF. The chain recombines TRBV12-3 or TRBV12-4 with TRBJ2-1; 8 bases agree with TRBD2. The length of the CDR3 is 16 residues.

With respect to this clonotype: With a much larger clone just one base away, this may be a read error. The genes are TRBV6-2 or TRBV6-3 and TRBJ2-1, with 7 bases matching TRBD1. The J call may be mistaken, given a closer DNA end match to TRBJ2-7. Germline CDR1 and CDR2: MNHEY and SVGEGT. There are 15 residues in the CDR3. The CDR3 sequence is CASSHRGSAYNEQYF. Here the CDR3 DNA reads TGTGCCAGCAGTCACAGGGGTTCAGCATACAATGAGCAGTACTTC.

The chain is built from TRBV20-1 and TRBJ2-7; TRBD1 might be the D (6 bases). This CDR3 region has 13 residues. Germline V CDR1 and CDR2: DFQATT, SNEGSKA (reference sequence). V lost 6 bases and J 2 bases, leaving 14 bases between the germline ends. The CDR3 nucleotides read TGCAGTGCCCGATCAGGGACAACCTACGAGCAGTACTTC. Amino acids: CSARSGTTYEQYF.